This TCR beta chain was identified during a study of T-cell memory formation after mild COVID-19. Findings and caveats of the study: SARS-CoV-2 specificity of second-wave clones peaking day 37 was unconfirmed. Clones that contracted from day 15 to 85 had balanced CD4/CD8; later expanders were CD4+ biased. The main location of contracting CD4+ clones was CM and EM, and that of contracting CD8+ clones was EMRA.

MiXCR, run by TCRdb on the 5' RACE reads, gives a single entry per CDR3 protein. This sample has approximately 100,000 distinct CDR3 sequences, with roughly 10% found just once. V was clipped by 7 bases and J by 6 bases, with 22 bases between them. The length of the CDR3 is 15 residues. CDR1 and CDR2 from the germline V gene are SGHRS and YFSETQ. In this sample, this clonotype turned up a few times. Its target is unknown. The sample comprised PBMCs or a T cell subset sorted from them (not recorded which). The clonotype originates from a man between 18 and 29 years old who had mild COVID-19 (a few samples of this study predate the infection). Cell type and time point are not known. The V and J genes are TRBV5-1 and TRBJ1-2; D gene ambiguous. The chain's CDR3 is CASLDPEKGENGYTF. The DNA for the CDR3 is TGCGCCAGCCTAGACCCTGAGAAGGGAGAAAATGGCTACACCTTC.